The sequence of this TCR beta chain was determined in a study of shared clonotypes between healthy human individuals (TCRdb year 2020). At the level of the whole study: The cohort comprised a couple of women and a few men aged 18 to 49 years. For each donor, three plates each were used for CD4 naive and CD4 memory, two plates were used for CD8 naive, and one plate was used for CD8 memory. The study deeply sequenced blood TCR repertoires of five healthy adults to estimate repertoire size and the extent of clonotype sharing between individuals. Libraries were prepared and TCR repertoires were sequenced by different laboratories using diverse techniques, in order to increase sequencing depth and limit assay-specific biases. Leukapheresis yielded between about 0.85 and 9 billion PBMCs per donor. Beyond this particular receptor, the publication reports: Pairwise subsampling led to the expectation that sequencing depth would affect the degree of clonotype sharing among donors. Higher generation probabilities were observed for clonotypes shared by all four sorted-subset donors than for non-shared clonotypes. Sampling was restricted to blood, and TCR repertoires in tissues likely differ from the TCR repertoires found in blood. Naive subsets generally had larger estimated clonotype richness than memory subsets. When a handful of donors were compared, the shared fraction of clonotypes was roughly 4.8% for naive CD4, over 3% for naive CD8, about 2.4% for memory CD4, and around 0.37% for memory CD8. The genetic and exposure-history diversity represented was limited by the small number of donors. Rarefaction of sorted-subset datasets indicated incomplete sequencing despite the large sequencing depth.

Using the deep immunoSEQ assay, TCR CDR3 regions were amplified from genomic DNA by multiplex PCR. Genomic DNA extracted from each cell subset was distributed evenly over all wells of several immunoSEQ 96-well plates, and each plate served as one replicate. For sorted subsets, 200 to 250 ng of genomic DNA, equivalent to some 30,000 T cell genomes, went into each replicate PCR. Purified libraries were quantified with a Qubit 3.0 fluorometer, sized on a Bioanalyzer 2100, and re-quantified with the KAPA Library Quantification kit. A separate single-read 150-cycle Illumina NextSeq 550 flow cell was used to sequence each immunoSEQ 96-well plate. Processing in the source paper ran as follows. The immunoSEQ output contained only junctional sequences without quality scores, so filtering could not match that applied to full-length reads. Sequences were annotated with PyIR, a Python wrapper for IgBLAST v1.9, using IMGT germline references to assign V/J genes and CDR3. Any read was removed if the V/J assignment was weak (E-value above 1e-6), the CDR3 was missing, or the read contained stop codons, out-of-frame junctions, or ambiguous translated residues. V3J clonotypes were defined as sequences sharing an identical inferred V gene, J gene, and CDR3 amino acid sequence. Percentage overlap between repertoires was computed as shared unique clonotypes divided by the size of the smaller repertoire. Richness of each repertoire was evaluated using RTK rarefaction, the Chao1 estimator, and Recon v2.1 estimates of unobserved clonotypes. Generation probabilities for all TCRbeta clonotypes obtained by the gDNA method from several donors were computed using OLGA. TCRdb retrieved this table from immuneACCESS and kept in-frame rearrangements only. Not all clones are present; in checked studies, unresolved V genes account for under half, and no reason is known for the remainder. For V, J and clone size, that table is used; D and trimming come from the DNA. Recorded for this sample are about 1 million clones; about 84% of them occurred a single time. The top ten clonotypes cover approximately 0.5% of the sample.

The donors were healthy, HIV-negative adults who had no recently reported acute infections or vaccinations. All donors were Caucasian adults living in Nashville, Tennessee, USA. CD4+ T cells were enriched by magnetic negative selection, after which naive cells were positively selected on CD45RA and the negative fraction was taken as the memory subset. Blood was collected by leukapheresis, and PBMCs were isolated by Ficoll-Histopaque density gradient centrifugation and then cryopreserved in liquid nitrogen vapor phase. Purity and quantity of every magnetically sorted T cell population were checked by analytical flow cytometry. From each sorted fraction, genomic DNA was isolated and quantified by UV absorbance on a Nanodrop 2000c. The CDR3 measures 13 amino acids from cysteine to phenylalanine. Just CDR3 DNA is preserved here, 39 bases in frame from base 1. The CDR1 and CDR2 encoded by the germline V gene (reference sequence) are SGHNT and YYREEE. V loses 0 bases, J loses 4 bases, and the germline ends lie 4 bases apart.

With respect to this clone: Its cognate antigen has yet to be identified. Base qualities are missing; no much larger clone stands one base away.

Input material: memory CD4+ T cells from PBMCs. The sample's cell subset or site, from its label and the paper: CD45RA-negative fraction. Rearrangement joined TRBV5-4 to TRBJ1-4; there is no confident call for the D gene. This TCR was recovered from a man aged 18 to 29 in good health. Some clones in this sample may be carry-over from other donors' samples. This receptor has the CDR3 CASSLVGNEKLFF. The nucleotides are TGTGCCAGCAGCTTGGTCGGTAATGAAAAACTGTTTTTT.